These 20 T cell receptor beta chains were sequenced from one sample in a study of response to subunit inactivated influenza vaccine. TCRdb reprocessed the RT-PCR reads with MiXCR, giving one entry per CDR3 protein. Here the sample spans 590,000 or so distinct CDR3 sequences, approximately 15% being singletons. Sample: PBMCs from blood, taken around two weeks before vaccination. The receptors stem from a man aged 50 to 59 who received an inactivated influenza vaccine.

This clonotype occurred a few times. The V call is TRBV27, the J call TRBJ2-7, with 7 positions matching TRBD1. Trimming at V came to 2 bases and at J to 0 bases, leaving 10 bases not matched to a gene. Germline-derived CDR1 and CDR2 are MNHEY and SMNVEV (reference sequence). This CDR3 spans 17 amino acids. The CDR3 protein is CASSLTARYRGSYEQYF. In nucleotides, the CDR3 is TGTGCCAGCAGTTTAACAGCCCGGTACAGGGGCTCCTACGAGCAGTACTTC.

The J gene is TRBJ2-1, the V gene TRBV15; tentatively, D is TRBD2 (6 bases). CDR1 and CDR2 (germline): LNHNV, YYDKDF (reference sequence). V lost 0 bases and J 8 bases, leaving 14 bases between the germline ends. The CDR3 contains 15 residues. The CDR3 bases are TGTGCCACCAGCAGAGAGGGCGGGATTGGCTATGAGCAGTTCTTC. It specifies CATSREGGIGYEQFF.

This clonotype occurred a few times. This chain connects TRBV21-1 to TRBJ2-7. TRBV21-1 is marked as a pseudogene. The CDR3 consists of 15 residues. The DNA of the CDR3 is TGTGCCAGCAGCAAAGTTGCCTATAGGACCTACGAGCAGTACTTC. It encodes CASSKVAYRTYEQYF.

The V call is TRBV7-2, the J call TRBJ2-5; D is unclear. The CDR3 loop spans 14 amino acids. Germline loops: CDR1 SGHTA, CDR2 FQGNSA. Trimming removed 2 bases at V and 5 bases at J, with 12 bases between. CDR3 bases: TGTGCCAGCAGCTTACAAGGGTCTCGGGAGACCCAGTACTTC. Translating it yields CASSLQGSRETQYF.

The J gene is TRBJ2-7, the V gene TRBV7-2; maybe TRBD1 (5 bases). With 4 bases removed from V and 3 bases from J, the gap between germline ends came to 16 bases. CDR1 and CDR2 from the germline V gene are SGHTA and FQGNSA. This CDR3 has 15 residues. In DNA, the CDR3 is TGTGCCAGCAGCTACCTTCCTGACAGCGTCTACGAGCAGTACTTC. This codes for CASSYLPDSVYEQYF.

This chain links TRBV15 with TRBJ2-3; 7 nucleotides agree with TRBD2. The ends lost 0 bases at V and 1 base at J; junction bases unmatched: 10. The CDR3 has 18 amino acids. From germline, CDR1 is LNHNV and CDR2 YYDKDF (reference sequence). The CDR3 DNA reads as TGTGCCACCAGCAGAGATGGGAGGGGTAGGGAGGGCACAGATACGCAGTATTTT. Its protein is CATSRDGRGREGTDTQYF.

The J gene is TRBJ2-7, the V gene TRBV7-8, with TRBD2 matching over 8 bases. The CDR3 spans 15 residues. Germline V gene sequence: CDR1 SGHVS, CDR2 FQNEAQ. With 3 bases clipped from V and 4 bases from J, the junction kept 8 bases outside the gene matches. CDR3 sequence: CASSFATSEIYEQYF. In nucleotides, the CDR3 is TGTGCCAGCAGCTTTGCGACTAGCGAAATTTACGAGCAGTACTTC.

This clonotype was seen a few times. The chain links TRBV9 to TRBJ2-3; 7 nucleotides align to TRBD2. The CDR3 length is 17 residues. The J segment lost 2 bases and the V segment lost 0 bases, leaving 9 bases of the junction unmatched. Germline V gene sequence: CDR1 SGDLS, CDR2 YYNGEE. The CDR3 region has the DNA TGTGCCAGCAGCGTAGCCACCCTAGCGGCCACCACAGATACGCAGTATTTT. It is translated as CASSVATLAATTDTQYF.

This sequence joins TRBV7-9 and TRBJ2-1; TRBD2 matches 8 bases. In germline, CDR1 is SEHNR, CDR2 FQNEAQ (reference sequence). The ends lost 4 bases at V and 2 bases at J; junction bases unmatched: 4. There are 15 residues in the CDR3. The CDR3 nucleotides are TGTGCCAGCAGCTCACTAGCGGACGCCTACAATGAGCAGTTCTTC. Its translation: CASSSLADAYNEQFF.

This clonotype was seen more than once but under ten times. DNA for the CDR3: TGCGCCAGCAGCTTGGAAAGGGGCAGGGTCTTCCTCTCTGGGGCCAACGTCCTGACTTTC. It is translated as CASSLERGRVFLSGANVLTF. This chain joins TRBV5-1 and TRBJ2-6, with a possible D match to TRBD1 (5 bases). CDR1 is SGHRS and CDR2 is YFSETQ in the germline V gene. The CDR3 runs to 20 residues. With 0 bases removed from V and 0 bases from J, the gap between germline ends came to 19 bases.

This clonotype was found a few times. J is TRBJ1-2 and V is TRBV20-1, with 12 bases that match TRBD1. CDR1 is DFQATT, CDR2 SNEGSKA, per germline (reference sequence). This CDR3 is built from 16 residues. Unmatched junction bases numbered 8, after V lost 0 bases and J lost 6 bases. The CDR3 is CSARDAGTGGSDGYTF. CDR3 sequence (DNA): TGCAGTGCTAGAGACGCCGGGACAGGGGGCAGCGATGGCTACACCTTC.

This clonotype was seen a handful of times. This sequence joins TRBV20-1 and TRBJ1-2; 9 bases are a match to TRBD1. With V trimmed by 2 bases and J by 8 bases, 6 bases remained unmatched. Germline CDR1 is DFQATT and CDR2 is SNEGSKA (reference sequence). This CDR3 has 13 residues. CDR3 nucleotides: TGCAGTGCTAGACACACAGGGGGCCACGGCTACACCTTC. Protein: CSARHTGGHGYTF.

This rearrangement joins TRBV20-1 to TRBJ2-3; the D gene is possibly TRBD2 (6 bases). In germline, CDR1 is DFQATT, CDR2 SNEGSKA (reference sequence). CDR3 length equals 15 residues. Trimming removed 4 bases from V and 0 bases from J, with 14 bases in between. The CDR3 reads CSAISGSTSTDTQYF. For the CDR3, the DNA is TGCAGTGCTATTAGCGGTTCAACTAGCACAGATACGCAGTATTTT.

This clonotype appeared a few times. The CDR3 region has the DNA TGTGCCAGCAGCATCAGACAGGGAAGCACAGATACGCAGTATTTT. It encodes CASSIRQGSTDTQYF. V and J are TRBV7-3 and TRBJ2-3, with TRBD1 matching over 7 bases. With V trimmed by 5 bases and J by 0 bases, 5 bases remained unmatched. CDR1 and CDR2 from the germline V gene are SGHTA and FQGTGA. This CDR3 has 15 residues.

This clonotype was found a few times. The V gene is TRBV7-2, the J gene TRBJ2-7; 7 bases fit TRBD2. V lost 5 bases, J lost 1 base, and 5 bases stayed unmatched. Germline assignment: CDR1 SGHTA and CDR2 FQGNSA. The CDR3 has 14 residues. The CDR3 nucleotides read TGTGCCAGCAGCACTAGTAGCGGGTCCTACGAGCAGTACTTC. This sequence encodes CASSTSSGSYEQYF.

A few counts support this clonotype. This chain links TRBV11-2 with TRBJ2-1; a weak D match, TRBD1 (6 bases). The germline V and J ends were trimmed by 7 bases and 9 bases, with 16 bases remaining between them. The germline V gene has CDR1 SGHAT and CDR2 FQNNGV. The CDR3 extends over 13 amino acids. The CDR3 region is CASNPGSRGEQFF. CDR3 nucleotides: TGTGCCAGCAACCCGGGGTCCAGGGGTGAGCAGTTCTTC.

This chain joins TRBV18 and TRBJ1-1; weak D call: TRBD1 (5 bases). This CDR3 is 15 amino acids long. With 4 bases removed from V and 6 bases from J, the gap between germline ends came to 18 bases. Germline CDR1 reads KGHSH; CDR2 reads LQKENI. The CDR3 sequence is CASSLGRALGPEAFF. CDR3 sequence (DNA): TGTGCCAGCTCACTCGGTCGCGCCCTGGGACCTGAAGCTTTCTTT.

This clonotype was found many times. The J gene is TRBJ2-2, the V gene TRBV12-3 or TRBV12-4; no definite D call. V was pared by 2 bases and J by 3 bases, with 4 bases between. This CDR3 has 13 residues. The chain's CDR3 is CASSLRDTGELFF. In nucleotides, the CDR3 is TGTGCCAGCAGTTTAAGGGACACCGGGGAGCTGTTTTTT.

This chain joins TRBV6-1 and TRBJ2-5; no firm D call. CDR1 and CDR2 from the germline V gene are MNHNS and SASEGT. Trimming stripped 0 bases from V and 5 bases from J, with 4 bases between. The CDR3 has 12 amino acids. The chain's CDR3 is CASSEAGETQYF. The CDR3 nucleotides are TGTGCCAGCAGTGAAGCAGGGGAGACCCAGTACTTC.

The rearrangement links TRBV20-1 to TRBJ2-5; 10 bases match TRBD1. Germline trimming cut 6 bases from V and 5 bases from J; bases unmatched to any gene: 0. Germline V gives CDR1 DFQATT, CDR2 SNEGSKA (reference sequence). This CDR3 is 11 amino acids long. The CDR3 is CSAGQGETQYF. Written as DNA, the CDR3 is TGCAGTGCGGGACAGGGGGAGACCCAGTACTTC.